Below, 16 T cell receptor beta chains from the same sample are listed, as sequenced in a study of graft-versus-host responses after intestinal transplantation. These receptors' antigens are unknown. Some clones are missing from TCRdb's copy, which holds only in-frame ones; the method was immunoSEQ multiplex PCR. Among tens of thousands of clones listed, over 80% were seen once. The sequenced sample was unstimulated CD8+ T cells sorted from spleen or lymph node cells, obtained before intestinal transplant. These receptor sequences come from a human donor who received an intestinal transplant.

The chain links TRBV9 to TRBJ1-5, with 7 bases that match TRBD1. The V and J ends lost 0 bases and 3 bases, in that order; junction bases with no gene match: 3. Germline values: CDR1 SGDLS, CDR2 YYNGEE. CDR3 length equals 15 residues. The CDR3 bases are TGTGCCAGCAGCGTAGGGGACAGTAACAATCAGCCCCAGCATTTT. It codes for CASSVGDSNNQPQHF.

The chain recombines TRBV27 with TRBJ1-2; TRBD1 matches 7 bases. V was clipped by 5 bases and J by 6 bases; unmatched bases: 3. This CDR3 has 12 amino acids. Per the germline V gene, CDR1 is MNHEY and CDR2 is SMNVEV (reference sequence). The CDR3 DNA reads TGTGCCAGCAGTATAACAGGGGATGGCTACACCTTC. Protein sequence: CASSITGDGYTF.

This clone appeared a single time. This chain links TRBV6-5 with TRBJ2-4, with D possibly being TRBD2 (6 bases). Trimming removed 0 bases at V and 7 bases at J, with 13 bases between. Germline V gene lookup returns CDR1 MNHEY and CDR2 SVGAGI. The CDR3 runs to 15 residues. The CDR3 spells CASSYSGGGGNIQYF. The DNA of the CDR3 is TGTGCCAGCAGTTACTCGGGGGGAGGAGGGAACATTCAGTACTTC.

This chain links TRBV6-4 with TRBJ2-1, with D hard to call. Trimming shortened V by 0 bases and J by 1 base, and 10 bases separated the two germline ends. Germline V gives CDR1 MRHNA, CDR2 SNTAGT. The CDR3 runs to 16 residues. The CDR3 DNA is TGTGCCAGCAGTGACTCGGGCAGCACTTCCTACAATGAGCAGTTCTTC. Its translation is CASSDSGSTSYNEQFF.

The chain links TRBV7-6 to TRBJ2-1; perhaps TRBD2 as D (5 bases). Germline CDR1 is SGHVS and CDR2 is FNYEAQ. The ends were cut back, 0 bases at V and 8 bases at J, with 11 bases in the middle. The CDR3 is 14 amino acids. For the CDR3, the DNA is TGTGCCAGCAGCTTAGCGTTCGGGGTCCATGAGCAGTTCTTC. This gives the protein CASSLAFGVHEQFF.

The V and J genes are TRBV27 and TRBJ2-7; D gene unclear. With 5 bases removed from V and 1 base from J, the gap between germline ends came to 9 bases. CDR1 MNHEY and CDR2 SMNVEV come from the germline V gene (reference sequence). This CDR3 is built from 13 residues. CDR3 nucleotide sequence: TGTGCCAGCAGTCTAGGTCCTTCCTACGAGCAGTACTTC. Amino acid sequence: CASSLGPSYEQYF.

The CDR3 DNA reads TGTGCCAGCAGCTCCCCCGGCAGGGCGGACGGGGAGACCCAGTACTTC. Protein sequence: CASSSPGRADGETQYF. This chain joins TRBV7-2 and TRBJ2-5; perhaps TRBD1 as D (5 bases). The ends were cut back, 4 bases at V and 5 bases at J, with 20 bases in the middle. This CDR3 has 16 residues. Per the germline V gene, CDR1 is SGHTA and CDR2 is FQGNSA.

For the CDR3, the DNA is TGTGCCAGCAGTCGGACTAGCGGCAGCACAGATACGCAGTATTTT. Its protein is CASSRTSGSTDTQYF. The V and J genes are TRBV6-5 and TRBJ2-3; 10 bases fit TRBD2. CDR3 length equals 15 residues. The germline V gene encodes CDR1 MNHEY and CDR2 SVGAGI. V lost 5 bases to trimming and J lost 0 bases; unmatched junction nucleotides: 2.

The chain carries TRBV6-5 and TRBJ2-7, with 8 bases lining up with TRBD1. J lost 6 bases, V lost 4 bases, and 5 bases had no gene match. Germline CDR1 MNHEY, CDR2 SVGAGI. The length of the CDR3 is 13 residues. The CDR3 loop is CASSFLQGGEQYF. The DNA for the CDR3 is TGTGCCAGCAGTTTCTTACAGGGGGGCGAGCAGTACTTC.

The chain uses TRBV5-1 and TRBJ1-1; D call uncertain. V lost 7 bases, J lost 0 bases, and 10 bases lay in between. Germline CDR1 is SGHRS and CDR2 is YFSETQ. The CDR3 length is 13 residues. The CDR3 sequence: CASRPDMNTEAFF. The CDR3 nucleotides read TGCGCCAGCCGACCCGACATGAACACTGAAGCTTTCTTT.

The J gene is TRBJ2-1, the V gene TRBV10-2; TRBD2 matches at 9 bases. This CDR3 region has 13 residues. Germline V gives CDR1 WSHSY, CDR2 SAAADI. J lost 9 bases, V lost 8 bases, and 8 bases had no gene match. This chain's CDR3 is CASLAGPMGEQFF. CDR3 DNA sequence: TGCGCCAGCCTAGCGGGACCCATGGGTGAGCAGTTCTTC.

The J gene is TRBJ1-2, the V gene TRBV4-2, with 8 bases fitting TRBD1. Germline lookup yields CDR1 LGHNA and CDR2 YNFKEQ. The V and J ends lost 1 base and 0 bases, in that order; junction bases with no gene match: 4. The CDR3 covers 16 residues. CDR3 region: CASSQARTGTNYGYTF. Here the CDR3 DNA reads TGTGCCAGCAGCCAAGCTCGGACAGGGACTAACTATGGCTACACCTTC.

The chain is built from TRBV9 and TRBJ2-3, with 12 nucleotides matching TRBD1. With V trimmed by 3 bases and J by 5 bases, 7 bases remained unmatched. Germline-derived CDR1 and CDR2 are SGDLS and YYNGEE. The CDR3 is 16 residues long. This CDR3 reads CASSAYGTGGKDTQYF. The CDR3 region has the DNA TGTGCCAGCAGCGCTTACGGGACAGGGGGCAAAGATACGCAGTATTTT.

Worth noting for this clone: In the same sample, other DNA sequences code for this CDR3. J is TRBJ1-1 and V is TRBV27; D is ambiguous. The V end lost 6 bases, the J end lost 1 base, and 9 bases lay between the germline ends. Germline V CDR1 and CDR2: MNHEY, SMNVEV (reference sequence). The CDR3 consists of 13 residues. CDR3 DNA: TGTGCCAGCAGCCTCGGGTCGAACACTGAAGCTTTCTTT. Protein product: CASSLGSNTEAFF.

V usage is TRBV7-9 and J usage is TRBJ1-4; 9 positions agree with TRBD1. Germline lookup yields CDR1 SEHNR and CDR2 FQNEAQ (reference sequence). After removal of 6 bases from V and 8 bases from J, the junction contained 10 bases not matched to a gene. The CDR3 length is 15 residues. This CDR3 reads CASSRTTGGPEKLFF. CDR3 in DNA: TGTGCCAGCAGTCGTACGACAGGGGGTCCCGAAAAACTGTTTTTT.

The chain joins TRBV7-9 to TRBJ1-6; D possibly corresponds to TRBD1 (6 bases). Trimming took off 6 bases at V and 7 bases at J, with 13 bases between the two ends. The CDR3 covers 14 residues. CDR1 is SEHNR, CDR2 FQNEAQ, per germline (reference sequence). The CDR3 DNA reads as TGTGCCAGCAGGGATGGGACACCGAATTCACCCCTCCACTTT. Protein sequence: CASRDGTPNSPLHF.